Reported below is one T cell receptor beta chain. This entry belongs to a study of blood T cell repertoires in COVID-19. Overall study context: COVID-19 samples from acute and convalescent phases originated in the United States, Italy and Spain. From T cells, B-cell-depleted T cells, or PBMCs came the material, which was cDNA or gDNA.

CDR1 and CDR2 from the germline V gene are SGHTA and FQGNSA. V was cut by 8 bases and J by 7 bases, with 18 bases left in between. This CDR3 has 14 amino acids. In the authors' methods: Nucleated cell number was recorded as an estimate derived from reference gene primer amplification. Measured with immunoSEQ multiplex PCR; TCRdb has only the in-frame clones, and not every one. V and J calls and clone size are as listed in that table; D and trimming were resolved from the DNA. The sample carries over 50,000 clones, roughly nine tenths recorded once. The sequenced sample was peripheral blood. The rearrangement links TRBV7-2 to TRBJ2-1, with D unresolved. This sequence originates from a woman aged 60 to 75 with active or convalescent COVID-19. CDR3 DNA sequence: TGTGCCAGCGTAAGGAGCGCCCAACATAATGAGCAGTTCTTC. This encodes CASVRSAQHNEQFF.